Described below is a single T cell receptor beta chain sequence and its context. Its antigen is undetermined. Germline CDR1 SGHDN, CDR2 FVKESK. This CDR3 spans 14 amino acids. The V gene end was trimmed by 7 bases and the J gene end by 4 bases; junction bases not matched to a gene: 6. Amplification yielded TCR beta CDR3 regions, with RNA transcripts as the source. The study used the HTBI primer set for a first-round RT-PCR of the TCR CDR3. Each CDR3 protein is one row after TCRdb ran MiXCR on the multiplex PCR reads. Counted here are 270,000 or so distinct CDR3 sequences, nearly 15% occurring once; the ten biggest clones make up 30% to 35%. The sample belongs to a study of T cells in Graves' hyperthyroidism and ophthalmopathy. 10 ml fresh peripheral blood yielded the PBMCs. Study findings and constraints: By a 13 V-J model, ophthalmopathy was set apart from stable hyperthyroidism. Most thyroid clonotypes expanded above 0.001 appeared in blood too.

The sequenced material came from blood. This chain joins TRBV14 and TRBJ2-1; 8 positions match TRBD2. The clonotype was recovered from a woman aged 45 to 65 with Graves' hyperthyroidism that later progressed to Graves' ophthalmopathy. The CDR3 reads CASKWLAGYNEQFF. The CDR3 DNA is TGTGCCAGCAAATGGCTAGCGGGTTACAATGAGCAGTTCTTC. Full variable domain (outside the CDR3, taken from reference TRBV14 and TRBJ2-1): EAGVTQFPSHSVIEKGQTVTLRCDPISGHDNLYWYRRVMGKEIKFLLHFVKESKQDESGMPNNRFLAERTGGTYSTLKVQPAELEDSGVYFCASKWLAGYNEQFFGPGTRLTVL.